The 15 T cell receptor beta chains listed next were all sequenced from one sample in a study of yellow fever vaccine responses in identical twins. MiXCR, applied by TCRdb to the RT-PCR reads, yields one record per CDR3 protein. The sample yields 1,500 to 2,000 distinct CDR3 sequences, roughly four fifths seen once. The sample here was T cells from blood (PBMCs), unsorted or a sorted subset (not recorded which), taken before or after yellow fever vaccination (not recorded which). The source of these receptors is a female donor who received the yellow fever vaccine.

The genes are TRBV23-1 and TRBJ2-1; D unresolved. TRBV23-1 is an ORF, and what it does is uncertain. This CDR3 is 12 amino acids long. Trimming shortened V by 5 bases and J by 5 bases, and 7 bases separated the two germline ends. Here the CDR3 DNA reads TGCGCCAGCAGTGGAGCTCACAATGAGCAGTTCTTC. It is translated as CASSGAHNEQFF.

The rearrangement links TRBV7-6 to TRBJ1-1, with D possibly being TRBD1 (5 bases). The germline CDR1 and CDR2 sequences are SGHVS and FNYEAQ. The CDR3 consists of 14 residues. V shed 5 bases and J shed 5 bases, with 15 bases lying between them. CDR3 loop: CASSTAGTRTEAFF. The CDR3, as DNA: TGTGCCAGCAGCACCGCCGGGACGAGAACTGAAGCTTTCTTT. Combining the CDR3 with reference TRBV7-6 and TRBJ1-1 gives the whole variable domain GAGVSQSPRYKVTKRGQDVALRCDPISGHVSLYWYRQALGQGPEFLTYFNYEAQQDKSGLPNDRFSAERPEGSISTLTIQRTEQRDSAMYRCASSTAGTRTEAFFGQGTRLTVV.

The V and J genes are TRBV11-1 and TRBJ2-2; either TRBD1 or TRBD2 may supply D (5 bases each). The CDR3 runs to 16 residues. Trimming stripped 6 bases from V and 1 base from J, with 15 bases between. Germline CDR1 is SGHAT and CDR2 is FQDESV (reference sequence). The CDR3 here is CASSTRDGMNTGELFF. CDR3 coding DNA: TGTGCCAGCAGTACCAGGGACGGAATGAACACCGGGGAGCTGTTTTTT.

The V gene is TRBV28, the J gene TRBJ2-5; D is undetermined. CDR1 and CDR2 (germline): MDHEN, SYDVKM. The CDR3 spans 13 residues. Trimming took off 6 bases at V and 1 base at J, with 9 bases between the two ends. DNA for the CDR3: TGTGCCAGCAGGGTACTCCCCCAAGAGACCCAGTACTTC. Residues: CASRVLPQETQYF.

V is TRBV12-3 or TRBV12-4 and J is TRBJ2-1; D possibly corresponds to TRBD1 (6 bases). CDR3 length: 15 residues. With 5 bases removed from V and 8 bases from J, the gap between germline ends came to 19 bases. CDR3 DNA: TGTGCCAGCAGTCTCCGGACAGATCCTTGGGATGAGCAGTTCTTC. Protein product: CASSLRTDPWDEQFF.

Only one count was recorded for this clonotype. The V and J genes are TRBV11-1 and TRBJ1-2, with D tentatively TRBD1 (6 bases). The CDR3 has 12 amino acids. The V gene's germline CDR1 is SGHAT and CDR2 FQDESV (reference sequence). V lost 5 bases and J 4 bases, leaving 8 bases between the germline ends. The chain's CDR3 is CASSRDTYGYTF. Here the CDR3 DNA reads TGTGCCAGCAGCAGGGACACCTATGGCTACACCTTC.

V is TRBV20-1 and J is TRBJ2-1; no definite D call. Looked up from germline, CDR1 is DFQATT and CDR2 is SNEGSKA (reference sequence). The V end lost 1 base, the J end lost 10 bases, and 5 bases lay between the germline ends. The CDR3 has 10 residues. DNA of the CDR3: TGCAGTGCTAGAGGCGTCGAGCAGTTCTTC. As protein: CSARGVEQFF.

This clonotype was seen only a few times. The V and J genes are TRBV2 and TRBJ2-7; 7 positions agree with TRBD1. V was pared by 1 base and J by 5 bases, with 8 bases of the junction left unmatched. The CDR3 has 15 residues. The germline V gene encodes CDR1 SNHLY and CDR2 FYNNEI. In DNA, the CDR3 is TGTGCCAGCAGTGAAGTCGACAGGGTTAGCGACGAGCAGTACGTC. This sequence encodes CASSEVDRVSDEQYV.

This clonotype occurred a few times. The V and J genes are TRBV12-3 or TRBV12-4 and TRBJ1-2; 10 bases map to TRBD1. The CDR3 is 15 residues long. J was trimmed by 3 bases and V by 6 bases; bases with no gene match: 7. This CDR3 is CASRPGTGDYYGYTF. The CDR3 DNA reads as TGTGCCAGCAGGCCCGGGACAGGGGACTACTATGGCTACACCTTC.

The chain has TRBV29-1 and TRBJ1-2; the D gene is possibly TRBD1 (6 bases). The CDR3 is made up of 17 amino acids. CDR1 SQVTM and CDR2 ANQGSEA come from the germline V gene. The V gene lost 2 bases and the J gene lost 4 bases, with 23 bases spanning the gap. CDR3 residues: CSVERGRGGGWGYGYTF. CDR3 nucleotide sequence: TGCAGCGTTGAAAGAGGGCGTGGGGGGGGCTGGGGCTATGGCTACACCTTC.

The CDR3 loop is CASSSTGTETQYF. The CDR3 DNA follows: TGCGCCAGCAGCTCGACAGGCACGGAGACCCAGTACTTC. The chain carries TRBV5-1 and TRBJ2-5; a possible D gene is TRBD1 (6 bases). Trimming shortened V by 3 bases and J by 5 bases, and 11 bases separated the two germline ends. The CDR3 consists of 13 residues. Germline values: CDR1 SGHRS, CDR2 YFSETQ.

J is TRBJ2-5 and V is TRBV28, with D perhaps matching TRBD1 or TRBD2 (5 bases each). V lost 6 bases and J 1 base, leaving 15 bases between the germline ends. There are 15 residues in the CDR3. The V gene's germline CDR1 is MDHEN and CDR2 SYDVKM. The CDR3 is CASSSLGRPQETQYF. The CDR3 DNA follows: TGTGCCAGCAGCTCCTTGGGACGACCCCAAGAGACCCAGTACTTC.

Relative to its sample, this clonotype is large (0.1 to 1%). The CDR3 reads CASSYSNPGWHTEAFF. CDR3 sequence (DNA): TGTGCCAGCAGTTACTCGAACCCAGGGTGGCATACTGAAGCTTTCTTT. This sequence joins TRBV6-5 and TRBJ1-1; D perhaps matches TRBD1 (5 bases). Trimming stripped 0 bases from V and 5 bases from J, with 16 bases between. Looked up from germline, CDR1 is MNHEY and CDR2 is SVGAGI. CDR3 size: 16 residues.

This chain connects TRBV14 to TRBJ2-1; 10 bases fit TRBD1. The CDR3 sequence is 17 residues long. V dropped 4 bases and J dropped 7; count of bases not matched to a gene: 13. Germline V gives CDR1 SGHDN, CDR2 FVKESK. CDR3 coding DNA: TGTGCCAGCAGCCCTTGGGTCGGGACAGGGGCGTATAATGAGCAGTTCTTC. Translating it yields CASSPWVGTGAYNEQFF.

This CDR3 reads CASSQTSGNTGELFF. The CDR3 DNA sequence: TGTGCCAGCAGCCAGACTAGCGGGAACACCGGGGAGCTGTTTTTT. The chain employs TRBV7-9 and TRBJ2-2; 9 bases are shared with TRBD2. Unmatched junction bases numbered 2, after V lost 5 bases and J lost 1 base. Germline V lookup: CDR1 SEHNR, CDR2 FQNEAQ (reference sequence). The CDR3 covers 15 residues.